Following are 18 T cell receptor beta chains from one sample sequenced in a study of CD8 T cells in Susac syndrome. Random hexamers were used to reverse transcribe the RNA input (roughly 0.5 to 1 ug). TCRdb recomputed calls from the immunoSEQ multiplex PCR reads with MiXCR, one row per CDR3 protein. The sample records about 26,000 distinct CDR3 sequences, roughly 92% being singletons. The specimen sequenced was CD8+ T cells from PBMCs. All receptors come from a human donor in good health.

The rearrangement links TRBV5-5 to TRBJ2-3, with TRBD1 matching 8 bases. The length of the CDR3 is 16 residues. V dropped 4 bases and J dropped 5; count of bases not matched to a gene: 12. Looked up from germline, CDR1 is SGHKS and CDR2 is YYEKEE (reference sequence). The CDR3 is CASSEEWTGLEDTQYF. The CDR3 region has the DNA TGTGCCAGCAGCGAAGAATGGACAGGGTTGGAAGATACGCAGTATTTT. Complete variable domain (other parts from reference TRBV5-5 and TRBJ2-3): DAGVTQSPTHLIKTRGQQVTLRCSPISGHKSVSWYQQVLGQGPQFIFQYYEKEERGRGNFPDRFSARQFPNYSSELNVNALLLGDSALYLCASSEEWTGLEDTQYFGPGTRLTVL.

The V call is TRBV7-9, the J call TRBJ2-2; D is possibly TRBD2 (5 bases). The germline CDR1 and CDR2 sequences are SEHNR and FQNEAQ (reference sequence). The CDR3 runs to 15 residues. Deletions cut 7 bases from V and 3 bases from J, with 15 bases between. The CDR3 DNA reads TGTGCCAGCAACCAGGTCCTCGGGGACACCGGGGAGCTGTTTTTT. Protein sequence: CASNQVLGDTGELFF. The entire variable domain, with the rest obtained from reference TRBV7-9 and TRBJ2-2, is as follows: DTGVSQNPRHKITKRGQNVTFRCDPISEHNRLYWYRQTLGQGPEFLTYFQNEAQLEKSRLLSDRFSAERPKGSFSTLEIQRTEQGDSAMYLCASNQVLGDTGELFFGEGSRLTVL.

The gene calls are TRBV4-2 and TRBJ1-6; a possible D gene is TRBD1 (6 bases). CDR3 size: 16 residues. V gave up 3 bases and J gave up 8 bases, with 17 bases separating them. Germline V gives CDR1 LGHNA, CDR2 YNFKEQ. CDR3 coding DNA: TGTGCCAGCAGCCAGCCTACAGGGACTCGGGATTCACCCCTCCACTTT. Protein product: CASSQPTGTRDSPLHF.

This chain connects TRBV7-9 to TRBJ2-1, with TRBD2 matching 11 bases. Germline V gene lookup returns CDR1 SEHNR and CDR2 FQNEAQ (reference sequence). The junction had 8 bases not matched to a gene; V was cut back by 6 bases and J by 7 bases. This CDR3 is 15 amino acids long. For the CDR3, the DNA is TGTGCCAGCAGACCGCTAGCGGGGGGCAATAATGAGCAGTTCTTC. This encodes CASRPLAGGNNEQFF.

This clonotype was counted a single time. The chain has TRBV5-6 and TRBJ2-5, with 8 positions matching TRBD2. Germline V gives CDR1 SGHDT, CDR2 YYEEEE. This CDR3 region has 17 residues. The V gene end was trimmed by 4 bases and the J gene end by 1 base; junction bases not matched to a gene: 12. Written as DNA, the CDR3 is TGTGCCAGCAGCCCACCCCGCCAGCGGGGGTTCCAAGAGACCCAGTACTTC. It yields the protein CASSPPRQRGFQETQYF.

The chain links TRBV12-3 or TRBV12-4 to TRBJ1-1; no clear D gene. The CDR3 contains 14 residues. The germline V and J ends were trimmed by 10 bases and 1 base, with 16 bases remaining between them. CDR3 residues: CATRSRLSNTEAFF. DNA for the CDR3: TGTGCCACCAGGTCAAGGCTGTCGAACACTGAAGCTTTCTTT.

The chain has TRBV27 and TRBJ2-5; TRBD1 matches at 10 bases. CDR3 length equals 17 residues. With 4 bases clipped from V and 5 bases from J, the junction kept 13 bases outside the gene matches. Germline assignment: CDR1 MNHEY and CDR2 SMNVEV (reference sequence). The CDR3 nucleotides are TGTGCCAGCAGTTCCCTCGAGGACAGGGGGTCTGTGGAGACCCAGTACTTC. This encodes CASSSLEDRGSVETQYF.

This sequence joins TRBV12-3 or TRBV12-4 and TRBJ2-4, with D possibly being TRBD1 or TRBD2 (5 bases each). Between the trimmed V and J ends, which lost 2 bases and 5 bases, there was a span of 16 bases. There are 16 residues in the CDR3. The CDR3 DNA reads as TGTGCCAGCAGTTTATGGGGCGGGCGGATAGAAAACATTCAGTACTTC. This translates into CASSLWGGRIENIQYF.

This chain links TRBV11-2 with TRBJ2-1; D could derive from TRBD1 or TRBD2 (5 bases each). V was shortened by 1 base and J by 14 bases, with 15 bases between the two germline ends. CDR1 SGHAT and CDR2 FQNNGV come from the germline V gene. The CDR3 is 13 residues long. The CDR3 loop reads CASSLVPAGAEFF. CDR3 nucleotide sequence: TGTGCCAGCAGCTTAGTTCCAGCCGGGGCAGAGTTCTTC.

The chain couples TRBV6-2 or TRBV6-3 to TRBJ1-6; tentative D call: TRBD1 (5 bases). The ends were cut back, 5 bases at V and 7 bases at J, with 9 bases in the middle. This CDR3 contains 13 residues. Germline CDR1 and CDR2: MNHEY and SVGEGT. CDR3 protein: CASSPDRNSPLHF. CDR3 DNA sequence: TGTGCCAGCAGTCCTGACAGAAATTCACCCCTCCACTTT.

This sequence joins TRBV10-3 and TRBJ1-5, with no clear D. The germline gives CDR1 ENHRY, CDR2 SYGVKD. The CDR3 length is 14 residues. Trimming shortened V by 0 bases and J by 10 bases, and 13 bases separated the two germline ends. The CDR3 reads CAISESLGDTPQHF. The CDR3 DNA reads TGTGCCATCAGTGAGTCGTTAGGAGACACCCCCCAGCATTTT.

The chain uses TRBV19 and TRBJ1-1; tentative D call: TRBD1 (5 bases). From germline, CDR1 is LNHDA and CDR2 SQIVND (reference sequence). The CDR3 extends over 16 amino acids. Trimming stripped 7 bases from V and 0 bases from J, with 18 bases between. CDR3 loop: CASTTWGVSLNTEAFF. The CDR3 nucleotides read TGTGCCAGTACCACCTGGGGGGTCAGTCTGAACACTGAAGCTTTCTTT.

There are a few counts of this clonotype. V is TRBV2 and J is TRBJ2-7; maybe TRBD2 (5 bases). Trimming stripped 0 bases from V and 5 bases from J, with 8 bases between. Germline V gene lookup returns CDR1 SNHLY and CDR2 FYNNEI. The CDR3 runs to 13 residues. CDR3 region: CASSEARADEQYF. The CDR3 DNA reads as TGTGCCAGCAGTGAAGCGCGGGCAGACGAGCAGTACTTC. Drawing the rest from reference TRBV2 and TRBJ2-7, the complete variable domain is EPEVTQTPSHQVTQMGQEVILRCVPISNHLYFYWYRQILGQKVEFLVSFYNNEISEKSEIFDDQFSVERPDGSNFTLKIRSTKLEDSAMYFCASSEARADEQYFGPGTRLTVT.

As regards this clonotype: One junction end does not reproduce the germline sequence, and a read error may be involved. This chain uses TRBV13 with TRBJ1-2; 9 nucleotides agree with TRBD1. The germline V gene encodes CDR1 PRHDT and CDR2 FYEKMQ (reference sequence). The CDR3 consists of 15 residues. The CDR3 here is CASSLGTGLNYGYTF. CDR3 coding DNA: TGTGCCAGCAGCCTAGGGACAGGGCTGAACTATGGCTACACCTTC.

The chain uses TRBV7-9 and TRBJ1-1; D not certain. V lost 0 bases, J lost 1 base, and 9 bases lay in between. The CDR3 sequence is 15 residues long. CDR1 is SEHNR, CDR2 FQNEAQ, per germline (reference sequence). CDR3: CASSLALGPNTEAFF. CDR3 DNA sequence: TGTGCCAGCAGCTTAGCGCTAGGGCCGAACACTGAAGCTTTCTTT.

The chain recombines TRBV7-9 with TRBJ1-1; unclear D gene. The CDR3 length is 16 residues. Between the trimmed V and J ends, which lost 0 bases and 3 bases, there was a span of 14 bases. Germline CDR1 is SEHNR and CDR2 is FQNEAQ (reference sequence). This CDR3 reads CASSLAEIDPHTEAFF. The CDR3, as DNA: TGTGCCAGCAGCTTAGCGGAGATCGACCCACACACTGAAGCTTTCTTT.

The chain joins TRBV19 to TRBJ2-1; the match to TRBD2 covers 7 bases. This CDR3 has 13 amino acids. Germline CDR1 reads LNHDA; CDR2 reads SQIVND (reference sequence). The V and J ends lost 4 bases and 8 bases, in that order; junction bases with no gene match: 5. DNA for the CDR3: TGTGCCAGTAGTACCCGCGGGGGAGATGAGCAGTTCTTC. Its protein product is CASSTRGGDEQFF.

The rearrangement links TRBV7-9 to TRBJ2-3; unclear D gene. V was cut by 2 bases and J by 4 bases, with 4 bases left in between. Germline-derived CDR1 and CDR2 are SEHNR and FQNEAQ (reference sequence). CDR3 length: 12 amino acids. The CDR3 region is CASSLPADTQYF. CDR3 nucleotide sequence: TGTGCCAGCAGCTTACCGGCAGATACGCAGTATTTT.